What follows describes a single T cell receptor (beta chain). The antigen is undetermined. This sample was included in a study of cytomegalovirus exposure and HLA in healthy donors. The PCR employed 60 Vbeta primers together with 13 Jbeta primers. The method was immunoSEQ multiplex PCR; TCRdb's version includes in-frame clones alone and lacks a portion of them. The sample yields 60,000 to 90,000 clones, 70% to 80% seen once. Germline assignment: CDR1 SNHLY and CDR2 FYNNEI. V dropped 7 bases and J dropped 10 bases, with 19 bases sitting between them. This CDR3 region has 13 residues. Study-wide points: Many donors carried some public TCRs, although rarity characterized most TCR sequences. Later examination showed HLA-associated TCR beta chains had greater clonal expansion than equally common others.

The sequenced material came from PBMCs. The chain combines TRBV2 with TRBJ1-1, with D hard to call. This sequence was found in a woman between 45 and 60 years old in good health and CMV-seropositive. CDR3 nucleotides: TGTGCCAGCATGGCAGAGACCTTGGGGAGAGCTTTCTTT. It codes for CASMAETLGRAFF.